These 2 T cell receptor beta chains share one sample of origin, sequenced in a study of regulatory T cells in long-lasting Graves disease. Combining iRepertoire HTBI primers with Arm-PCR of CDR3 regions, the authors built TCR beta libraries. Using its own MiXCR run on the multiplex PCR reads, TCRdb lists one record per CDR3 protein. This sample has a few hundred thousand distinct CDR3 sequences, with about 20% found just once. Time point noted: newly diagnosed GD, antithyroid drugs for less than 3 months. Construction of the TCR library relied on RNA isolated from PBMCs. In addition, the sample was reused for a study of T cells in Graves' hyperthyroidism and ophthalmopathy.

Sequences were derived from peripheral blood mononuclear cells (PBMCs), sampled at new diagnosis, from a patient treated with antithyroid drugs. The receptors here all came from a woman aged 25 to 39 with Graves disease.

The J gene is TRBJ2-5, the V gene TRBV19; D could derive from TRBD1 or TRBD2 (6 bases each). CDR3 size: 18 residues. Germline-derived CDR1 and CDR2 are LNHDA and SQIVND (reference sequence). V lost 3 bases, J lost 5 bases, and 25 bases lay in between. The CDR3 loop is CASSIMAGEVFSSETQYF. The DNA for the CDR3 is TGTGCCAGTAGTATCATGGCAGGGGAGGTATTCAGTTCGGAGACCCAGTACTTC. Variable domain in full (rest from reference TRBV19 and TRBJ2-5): DGGITQSPKYLFRKEGQNVTLSCEQNLNHDAMYWYRQDPGQGLRLIYYSQIVNDFQKGDIAEGYSVSREKKESFPLTVTSAQKNPTAFYLCASSIMAGEVFSSETQYFGPGTRLLVL.

CDR3 DNA sequence: TGTGCCAGCAGCCCCCCCGGGACCCAGGGGACTGAAGCTTTCTTT. Its translation: CASSPPGTQGTEAFF. J is TRBJ1-1 and V is TRBV11-3; maybe TRBD1 (6 bases). Trimming removed 5 bases from V and 5 bases from J, with 18 bases in between. The CDR3 has 15 amino acids. Germline lookup yields CDR1 SGHNT and CDR2 YENEEA. Combining the CDR3 with reference TRBV11-3 and TRBJ1-1 gives the whole variable domain EAGVVQSPRYKIIEKKQPVAFWCNPISGHNTLYWYLQNLGQGPELLIRYENEEAVDDSQLPKDRFSAERLKGVDSTLKIQPAELGDSAVYLCASSPPGTQGTEAFFGQGTRLTVV.